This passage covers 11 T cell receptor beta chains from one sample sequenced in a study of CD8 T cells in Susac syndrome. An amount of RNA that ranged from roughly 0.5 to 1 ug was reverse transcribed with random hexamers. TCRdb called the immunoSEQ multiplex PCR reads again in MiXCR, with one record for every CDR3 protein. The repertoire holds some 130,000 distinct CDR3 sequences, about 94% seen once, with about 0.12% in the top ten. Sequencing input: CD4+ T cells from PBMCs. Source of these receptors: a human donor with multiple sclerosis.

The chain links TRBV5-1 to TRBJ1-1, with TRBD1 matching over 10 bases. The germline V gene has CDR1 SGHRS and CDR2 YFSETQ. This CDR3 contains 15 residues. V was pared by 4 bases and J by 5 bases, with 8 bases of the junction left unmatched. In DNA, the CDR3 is TGCGCCAGCAGCCTTGGGGGACAGGGGAGGACTGAAGCTTTCTTT. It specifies CASSLGGQGRTEAFF.

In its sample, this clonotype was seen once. CDR3 loop: CASSIQGGGTEAFF. The CDR3 DNA reads as TGTGCCAGCAGTATACAGGGTGGTGGCACTGAAGCTTTCTTT. The genes are TRBV11-2 and TRBJ1-1; weak D call: TRBD1 (6 bases). V shed 6 bases and J shed 4 bases, with 15 bases lying between them. The CDR3 sequence is 14 residues long. Per germline, CDR1 SGHAT and CDR2 FQNNGV.

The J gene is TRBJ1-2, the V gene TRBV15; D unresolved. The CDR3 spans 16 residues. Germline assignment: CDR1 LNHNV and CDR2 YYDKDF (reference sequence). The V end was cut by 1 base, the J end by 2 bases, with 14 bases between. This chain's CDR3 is CATSRAGDLPNYGYTF. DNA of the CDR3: TGTGCCACCAGCAGAGCTGGCGACCTCCCCAACTATGGCTACACCTTC. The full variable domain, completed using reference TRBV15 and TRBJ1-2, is DAMVIQNPRYQVTQFGKPVTLSCSQTLNHNVMYWYQQKSSQAPKLLFHYYDKDFNNEADTPDNFQSRRPNTSFCFLDIRSPGLGDTAMYLCATSRAGDLPNYGYTFGSGTRLTVV.

The CDR3 sequence: CSVAPGTTDTQYF. In DNA form, the CDR3 reads TGCAGCGTGGCACCGGGCACCACAGATACGCAGTATTTT. The chain is built from TRBV29-1 and TRBJ2-3; no clear D gene. The CDR3 has 13 amino acids. V was pared by 6 bases and J by 2 bases, with 12 bases between. The germline V gene has CDR1 SQVTM and CDR2 ANQGSEA.

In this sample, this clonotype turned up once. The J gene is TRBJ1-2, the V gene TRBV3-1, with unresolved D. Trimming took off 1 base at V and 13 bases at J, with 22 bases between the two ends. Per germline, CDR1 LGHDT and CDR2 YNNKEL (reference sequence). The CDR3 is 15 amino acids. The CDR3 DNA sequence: TGTGCCAGCAGCCAAGTCGGGCCCGTATTCGGACGCTGCACCTTC. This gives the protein CASSQVGPVFGRCTF.

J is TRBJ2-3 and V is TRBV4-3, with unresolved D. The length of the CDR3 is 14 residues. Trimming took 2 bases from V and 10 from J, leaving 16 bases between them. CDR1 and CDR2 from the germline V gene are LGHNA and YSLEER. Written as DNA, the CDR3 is TGCGCCAGCAGCCAAACCGGACGGCCCGAGGCGCAGTATTTT. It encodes CASSQTGRPEAQYF.

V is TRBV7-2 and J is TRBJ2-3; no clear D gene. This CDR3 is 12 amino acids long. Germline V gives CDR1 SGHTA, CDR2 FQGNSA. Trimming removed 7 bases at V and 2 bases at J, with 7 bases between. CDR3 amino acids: CASNSNTDTQYF. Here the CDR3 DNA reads TGTGCCAGCAACTCCAACACAGATACGCAGTATTTT.

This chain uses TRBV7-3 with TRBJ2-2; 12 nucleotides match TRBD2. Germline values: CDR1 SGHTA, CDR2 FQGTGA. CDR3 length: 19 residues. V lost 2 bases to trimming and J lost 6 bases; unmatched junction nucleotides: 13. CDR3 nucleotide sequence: TGTGCCAGCAGCTTAGCCCCCCCTAGCGGGGGGGCCCGGGCCGGGGAGCTGTTTTTT. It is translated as CASSLAPPSGGARAGELFF.

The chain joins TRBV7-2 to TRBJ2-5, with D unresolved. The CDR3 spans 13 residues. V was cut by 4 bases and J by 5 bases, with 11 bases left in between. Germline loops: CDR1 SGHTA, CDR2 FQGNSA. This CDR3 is CASSSDGLETQYF. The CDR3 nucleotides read TGTGCCAGCAGCTCCGACGGGCTTGAGACCCAGTACTTC.

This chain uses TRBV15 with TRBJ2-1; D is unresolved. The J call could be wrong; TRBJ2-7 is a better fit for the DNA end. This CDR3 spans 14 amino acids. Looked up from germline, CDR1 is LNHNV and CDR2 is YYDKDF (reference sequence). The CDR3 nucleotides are TGTGCCACCAGCAGAGAGTATGGCAACTACGAGCAGTACTTC. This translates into CATSREYGNYEQYF.

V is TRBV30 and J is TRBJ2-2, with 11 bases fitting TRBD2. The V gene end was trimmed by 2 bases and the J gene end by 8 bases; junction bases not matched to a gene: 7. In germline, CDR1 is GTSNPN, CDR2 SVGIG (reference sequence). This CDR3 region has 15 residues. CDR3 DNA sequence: TGTGCCTGGAGTACTAGCGGGAGAGGTAGTGGGGAGCTGTTTTTT. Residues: CAWSTSGRGSGELFF.